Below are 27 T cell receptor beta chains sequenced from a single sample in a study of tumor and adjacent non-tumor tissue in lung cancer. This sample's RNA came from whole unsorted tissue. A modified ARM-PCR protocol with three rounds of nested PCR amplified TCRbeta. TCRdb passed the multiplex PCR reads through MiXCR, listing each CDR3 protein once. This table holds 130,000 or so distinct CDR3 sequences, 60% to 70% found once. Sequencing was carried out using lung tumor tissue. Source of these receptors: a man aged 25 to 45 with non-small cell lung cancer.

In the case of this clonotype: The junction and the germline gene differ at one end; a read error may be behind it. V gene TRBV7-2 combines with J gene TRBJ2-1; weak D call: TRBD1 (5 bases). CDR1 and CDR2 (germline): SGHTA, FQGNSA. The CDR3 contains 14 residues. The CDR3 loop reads CASSSAGLSREQLF. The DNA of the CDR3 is TGTGCCAGCAGTTCCGCAGGGTTGTCGCGTGAGCAGTTGTTC.

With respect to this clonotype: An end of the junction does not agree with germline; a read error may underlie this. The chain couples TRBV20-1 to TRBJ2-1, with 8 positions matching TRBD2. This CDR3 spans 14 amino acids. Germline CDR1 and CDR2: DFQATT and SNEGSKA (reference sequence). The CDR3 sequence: CSAWAAGGHDEQFF. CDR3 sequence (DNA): TGCAGTGCCTGGGCGGCGGGAGGCCACGATGAACAGTTCTTC.

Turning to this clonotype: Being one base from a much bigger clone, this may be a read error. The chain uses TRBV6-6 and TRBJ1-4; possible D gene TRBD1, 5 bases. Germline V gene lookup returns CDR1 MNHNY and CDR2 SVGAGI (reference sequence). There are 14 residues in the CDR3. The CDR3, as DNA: TGTGCCAGCAGTCGGGACCAGGCGGCCGAAAAAGTGTTTTTT. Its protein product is CASSRDQAAEKVFF.

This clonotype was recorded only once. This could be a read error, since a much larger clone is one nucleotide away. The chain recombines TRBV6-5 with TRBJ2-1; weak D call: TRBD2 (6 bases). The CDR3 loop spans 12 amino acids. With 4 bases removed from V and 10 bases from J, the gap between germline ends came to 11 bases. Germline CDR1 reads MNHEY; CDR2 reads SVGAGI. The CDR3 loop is CASSLRDVEQFF. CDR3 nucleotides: TGTGCCAGCAGTTTGCGGGATGTCGAGCAGTTCTTC.

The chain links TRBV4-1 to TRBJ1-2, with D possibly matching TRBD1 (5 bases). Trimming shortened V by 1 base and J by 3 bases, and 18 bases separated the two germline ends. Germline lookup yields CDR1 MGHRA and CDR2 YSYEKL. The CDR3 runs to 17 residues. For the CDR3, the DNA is TGCGCCAGCAGCCAAGGGCCAGGGAGCCCCGGCTACTATGGCTACACCTTC. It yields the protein CASSQGPGSPGYYGYTF.

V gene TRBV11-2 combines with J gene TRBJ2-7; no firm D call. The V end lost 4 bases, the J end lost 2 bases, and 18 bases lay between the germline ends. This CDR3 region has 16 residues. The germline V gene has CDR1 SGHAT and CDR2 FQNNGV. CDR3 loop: CASSSATSLRTYEQYF. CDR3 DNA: TGTGCCAGCAGCTCTGCGACATCCCTCCGTACCTACGAGCAGTACTTC.

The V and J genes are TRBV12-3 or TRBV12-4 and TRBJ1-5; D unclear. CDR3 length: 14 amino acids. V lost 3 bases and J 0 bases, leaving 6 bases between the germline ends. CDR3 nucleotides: TGTGCCAGCAGTTTGGCACATAGCAATCAGCCCCAGCATTTT. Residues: CASSLAHSNQPQHF.

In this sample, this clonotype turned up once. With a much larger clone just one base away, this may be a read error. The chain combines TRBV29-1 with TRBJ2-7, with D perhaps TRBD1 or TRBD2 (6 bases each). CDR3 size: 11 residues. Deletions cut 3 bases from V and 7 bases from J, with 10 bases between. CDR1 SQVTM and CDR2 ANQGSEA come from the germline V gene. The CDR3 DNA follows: TGCAGCGTTGATATAGGGGGGGAGCAGTACTTC. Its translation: CSVDIGGEQYF.

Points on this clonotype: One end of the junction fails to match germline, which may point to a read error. The DNA for the CDR3 is TGCGTCAGCAGCCATCCCGGGACTAGCGCATCCCCCTACAATGAGCGGTTCTTC. Protein sequence: CVSSHPGTSASPYNERFF. This chain uses TRBV4-1 with TRBJ2-1; TRBD2 matches 10 bases. This CDR3 has 18 amino acids. Per germline, CDR1 MGHRA and CDR2 YSYEKL.

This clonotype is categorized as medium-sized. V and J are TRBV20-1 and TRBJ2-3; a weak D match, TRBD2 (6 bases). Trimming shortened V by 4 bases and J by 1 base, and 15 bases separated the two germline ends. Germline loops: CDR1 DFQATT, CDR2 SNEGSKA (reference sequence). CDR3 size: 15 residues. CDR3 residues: CSAIGRGGGTDTQYF. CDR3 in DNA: TGCAGTGCTATAGGGCGAGGCGGGGGCACAGATACGCAGTATTTT.

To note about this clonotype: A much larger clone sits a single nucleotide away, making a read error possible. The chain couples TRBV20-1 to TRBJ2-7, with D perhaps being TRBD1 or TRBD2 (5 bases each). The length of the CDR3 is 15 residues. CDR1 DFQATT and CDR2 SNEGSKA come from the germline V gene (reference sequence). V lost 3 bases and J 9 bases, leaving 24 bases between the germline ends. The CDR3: CSARGSSEGIDGQYF. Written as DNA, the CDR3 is TGCAGTGCTAGGGGAAGCAGTGAGGGGATAGACGGGCAGTACTTC.

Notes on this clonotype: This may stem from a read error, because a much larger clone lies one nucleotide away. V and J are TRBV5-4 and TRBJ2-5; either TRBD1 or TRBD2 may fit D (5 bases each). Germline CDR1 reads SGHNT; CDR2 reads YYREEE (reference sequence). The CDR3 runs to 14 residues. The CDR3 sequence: CVSSRDRGSETQYF. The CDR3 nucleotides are TGTGTCAGCAGTCGGGACCGAGGGTCGGAGACCCAGTACTTC.

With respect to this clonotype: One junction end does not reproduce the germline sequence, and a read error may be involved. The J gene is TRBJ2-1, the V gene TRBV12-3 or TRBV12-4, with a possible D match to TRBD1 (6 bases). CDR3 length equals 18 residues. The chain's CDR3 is CASSYRALGRASHNEQFF. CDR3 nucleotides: TGTGCCAGTTCTTACAGGGCTTTAGGCCGGGCCTCCCACAATGAGCAGTTCTTC.

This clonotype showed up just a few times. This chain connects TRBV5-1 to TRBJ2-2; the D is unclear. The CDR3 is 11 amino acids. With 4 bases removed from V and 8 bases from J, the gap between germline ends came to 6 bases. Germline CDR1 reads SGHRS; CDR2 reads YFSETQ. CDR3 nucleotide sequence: TGCGCCAGCAGCATCGATGGGGAGCTGTTTTTT. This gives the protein CASSIDGELFF.

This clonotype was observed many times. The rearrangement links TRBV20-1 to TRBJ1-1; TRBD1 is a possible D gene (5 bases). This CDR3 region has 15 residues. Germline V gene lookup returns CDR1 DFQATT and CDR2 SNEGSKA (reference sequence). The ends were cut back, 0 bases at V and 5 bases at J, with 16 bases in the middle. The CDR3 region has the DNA TGCAGTGCTAGAGAGGAGTTCGGGGGAAGGACTGAAGCTTTCTTT. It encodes CSAREEFGGRTEAFF.

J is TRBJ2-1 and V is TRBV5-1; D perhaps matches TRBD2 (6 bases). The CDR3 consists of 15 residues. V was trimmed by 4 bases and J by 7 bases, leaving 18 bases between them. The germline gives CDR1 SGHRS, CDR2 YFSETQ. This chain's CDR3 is CASSAPGLPWNEQFF. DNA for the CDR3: TGCGCCAGCAGCGCCCCGGGACTGCCATGGAATGAGCAGTTCTTC. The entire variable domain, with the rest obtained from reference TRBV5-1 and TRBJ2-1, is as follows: KAGVTQTPRYLIKTRGQQVTLSCSPISGHRSVSWYQQTPGQGLQFLFEYFSETQRNKGNFPGRFSGRQFSNSRSEMNVSTLELGDSALYLCASSAPGLPWNEQFFGPGTRLTVL.

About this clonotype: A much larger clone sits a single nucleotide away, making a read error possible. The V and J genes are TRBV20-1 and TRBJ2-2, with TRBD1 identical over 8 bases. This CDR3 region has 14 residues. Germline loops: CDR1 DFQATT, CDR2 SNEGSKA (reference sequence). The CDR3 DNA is TGCAGTGCTTTGCAGGGGGCAAACACCGGGGAGCTGCTTTTT. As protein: CSALQGANTGELLF.

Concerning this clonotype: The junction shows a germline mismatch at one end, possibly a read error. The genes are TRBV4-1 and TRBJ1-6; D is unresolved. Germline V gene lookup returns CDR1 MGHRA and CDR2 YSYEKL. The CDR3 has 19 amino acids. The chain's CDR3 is CASSQDFRFSSSYNLPLHF. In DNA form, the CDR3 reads TGCGCCAGCAGCCAAGATTTTCGATTTTCTAGCTCCTATAATTTACCCCTCCACTTT.

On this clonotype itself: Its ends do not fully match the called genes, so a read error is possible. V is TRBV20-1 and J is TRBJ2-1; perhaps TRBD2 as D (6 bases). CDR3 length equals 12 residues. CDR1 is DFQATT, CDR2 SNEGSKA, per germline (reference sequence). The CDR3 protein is CSASGGTDEQSF. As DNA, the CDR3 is TGCAGTGCTAGTGGGGGGACCGATGAGCAGTCCTTC.

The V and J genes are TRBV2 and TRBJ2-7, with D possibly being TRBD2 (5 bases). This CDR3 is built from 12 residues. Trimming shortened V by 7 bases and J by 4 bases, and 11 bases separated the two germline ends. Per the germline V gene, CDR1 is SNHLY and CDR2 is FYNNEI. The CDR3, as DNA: TGTGCCAGCACGCGGGCCTCATACGAGCAGTACTTC. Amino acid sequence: CASTRASYEQYF. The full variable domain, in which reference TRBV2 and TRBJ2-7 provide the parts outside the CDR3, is EPEVTQTPSHQVTQMGQEVILRCVPISNHLYFYWYRQILGQKVEFLVSFYNNEISEKSEIFDDQFSVERPDGSNFTLKIRSTKLEDSAMYFCASTRASYEQYFGPGTRLTVT.

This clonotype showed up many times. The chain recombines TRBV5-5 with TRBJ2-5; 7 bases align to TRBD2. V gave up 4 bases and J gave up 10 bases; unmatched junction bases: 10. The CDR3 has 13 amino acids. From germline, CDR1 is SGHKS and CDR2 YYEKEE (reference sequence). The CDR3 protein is CASSPSGGGDQYF. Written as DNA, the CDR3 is TGTGCCAGCAGCCCCTCTGGGGGGGGAGACCAGTACTTC.

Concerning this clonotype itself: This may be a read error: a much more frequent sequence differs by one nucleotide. CDR3 in amino acids: CASCSNLGNYGYTF. In nucleotides, the CDR3 is TGTGCCAGCTGTTCAAATCTGGGTAACTATGGCTACACCTTC. The chain joins TRBV12-3 or TRBV12-4 to TRBJ1-2, with D hard to call. V lost 8 bases, J lost 1 base, and 14 bases lay in between. This CDR3 has 14 amino acids.

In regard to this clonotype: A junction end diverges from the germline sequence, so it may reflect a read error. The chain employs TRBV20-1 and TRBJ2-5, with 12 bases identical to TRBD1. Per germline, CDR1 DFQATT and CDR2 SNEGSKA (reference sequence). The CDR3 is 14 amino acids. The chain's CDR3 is CSALRDRGRETQYF. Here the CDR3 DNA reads TGTAGTGCTTTGAGGGACAGGGGGCGAGAGACCCAGTACTTC.

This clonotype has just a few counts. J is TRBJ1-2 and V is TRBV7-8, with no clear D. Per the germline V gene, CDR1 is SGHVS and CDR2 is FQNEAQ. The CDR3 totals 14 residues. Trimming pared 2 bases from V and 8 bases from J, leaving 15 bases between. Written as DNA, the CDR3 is TGTGCCAGCAGCTTATTAGGCCGTTTTGAAGGCTACACCTTC. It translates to CASSLLGRFEGYTF.

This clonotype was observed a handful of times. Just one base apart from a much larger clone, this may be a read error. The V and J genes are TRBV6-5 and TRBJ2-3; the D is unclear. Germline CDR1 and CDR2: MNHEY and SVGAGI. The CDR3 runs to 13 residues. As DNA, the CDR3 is TGTACCAGCAGTTACCGTTACACAGATACGCAGTATTTT. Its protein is CTSSYRYTDTQYF.

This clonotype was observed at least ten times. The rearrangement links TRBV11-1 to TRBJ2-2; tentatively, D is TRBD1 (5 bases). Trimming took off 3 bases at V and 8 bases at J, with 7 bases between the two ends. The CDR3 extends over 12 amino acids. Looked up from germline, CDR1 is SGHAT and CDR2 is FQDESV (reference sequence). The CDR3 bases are TGTGCCAGCAGCTTGGGGCAAGGGGAGCTGTTTTTT. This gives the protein CASSLGQGELFF.

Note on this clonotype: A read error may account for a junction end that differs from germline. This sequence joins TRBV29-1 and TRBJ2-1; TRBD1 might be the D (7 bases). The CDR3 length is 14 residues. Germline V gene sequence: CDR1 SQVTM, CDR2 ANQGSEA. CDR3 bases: TGCAACGCTCGGAGGGGGCCCGAAGACAATGAGCAGTTATTC. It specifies CNARRGPEDNEQLF.